The 25 T cell receptor beta chains reported below all come from one sample, sequenced in a study of cytomegalovirus exposure and HLA in healthy donors. Profiling relied on immunoSEQ multiplex PCR, and the TCRdb table lists in-frame clones only, not all of them. In the table there are around 140,000 clones, approximately 86% of which are singletons. The sample comprised PBMCs. The receptors derive from a man aged 18 to 35 in good health and CMV-seropositive.

The rearrangement uses TRBV6-6 and TRBJ1-1; D not resolved. Trimming stripped 11 bases from V and 1 base from J, with 20 bases between. Germline V gene lookup returns CDR1 MNHNY and CDR2 SVGAGI (reference sequence). The CDR3 spans 15 residues. CDR3 sequence (DNA): TGTGCCGCCCCAGCGGATAACCGTTCGAACACTGAAGCTTTCTTT. It specifies CAAPADNRSNTEAFF.

This chain uses TRBV5-1 with TRBJ2-2, with 9 bases aligning to TRBD2. This CDR3 is built from 15 residues. V gave up 4 bases and J gave up 2 bases; unmatched junction bases: 3. From germline, CDR1 is SGHRS and CDR2 YFSETQ. CDR3 sequence: CASSQRGANTGELFF. CDR3 in DNA: TGCGCCAGCAGCCAGCGGGGGGCCAACACCGGGGAGCTGTTTTTT.

The gene calls are TRBV6-1 and TRBJ1-1, with TRBD1 matching over 8 bases. The V gene's germline CDR1 is MNHNS and CDR2 SASEGT. Trimming took 6 bases from V and 5 from J; bases not matched to a gene: 11. This CDR3 has 15 amino acids. The CDR3 sequence is CASRDFGQGRTEAFF. The DNA of the CDR3 is TGTGCCAGCAGGGACTTCGGACAGGGAAGGACTGAAGCTTTCTTT.

V and J are TRBV19 and TRBJ1-1, with D possibly matching TRBD1 (6 bases). The CDR3 is made up of 14 amino acids. V lost 5 bases and J 4 bases, leaving 14 bases between the germline ends. CDR1 and CDR2 from the germline V gene are LNHDA and SQIVND (reference sequence). Here the CDR3 reads CASSLQGLGTEAFF. In DNA, the CDR3 is TGTGCCAGTAGTCTACAGGGTCTGGGCACTGAAGCTTTCTTT.

The V call is TRBV30, the J call TRBJ1-5; D remains ambiguous. Trimming shortened V by 5 bases and J by 0 bases, and 20 bases separated the two germline ends. Germline CDR1 and CDR2: GTSNPN and SVGIG (reference sequence). This CDR3 contains 17 residues. The CDR3, as DNA: TGTGCCTGGTCTGACAACTCCCTTTATTATAGCAATCAGCCCCAGCATTTT. The encoded protein is CAWSDNSLYYSNQPQHF.

The J gene is TRBJ2-3, the V gene TRBV5-1; perhaps TRBD1 as D (5 bases). V gave up 2 bases and J gave up 2 bases, with 9 bases separating them. The CDR3 consists of 14 residues. CDR1 is SGHRS and CDR2 is YFSETQ in the germline V gene. The CDR3 sequence is CASSFDSSTDTQYF. As DNA, the CDR3 is TGCGCCAGCAGCTTCGACAGTTCCACAGATACGCAGTATTTT.

CDR3 bases: TGTGCCAGCAGCTTGAGGTCCGGGGTAGAAGAGACCCAGTACTTC. As protein: CASSLRSGVEETQYF. The chain uses TRBV5-5 and TRBJ2-5, with D tentatively TRBD2 (5 bases). Per germline, CDR1 SGHKS and CDR2 YYEKEE (reference sequence). The V gene lost 1 base and the J gene lost 3 bases, with 13 bases spanning the gap. The CDR3 is 15 amino acids.

This clone has only a few counts. The chain employs TRBV7-8 and TRBJ2-7, with a weak D call TRBD2 (5 bases). CDR1 and CDR2 from the germline V gene are SGHVS and FQNEAQ. The CDR3 loop spans 14 amino acids. V gave up 5 bases and J gave up 5 bases, with 16 bases separating them. DNA for the CDR3: TGTGCCAGCAGCACCAGGACTTCGCGGCACGAGCAGTACTTC. Translated, it gives CASSTRTSRHEQYF.

The CDR3 DNA reads as TGTGCCAGCGGAGCCGGAAACACCATATATTTT. Translated, it gives CASGAGNTIYF. The J gene is TRBJ1-3, the V gene TRBV9; unclear D gene. Germline V gene data show CDR1 as SGDLS and CDR2 as YYNGEE. The ends were cut back, 7 bases at V and 4 bases at J, with 6 bases in the middle. The CDR3 sequence is 11 residues long.

This chain links TRBV9 with TRBJ2-2, with TRBD2 identical over 12 bases. The V and J ends lost 3 bases and 7 bases, in that order; junction bases with no gene match: 4. CDR1 and CDR2 from the germline V gene are SGDLS and YYNGEE. The CDR3 spans 15 residues. The CDR3: CASSASGRANGELFF. Here the CDR3 DNA reads TGTGCCAGCAGCGCTAGCGGGAGGGCCAACGGGGAGCTGTTTTTT. Full variable domain (remainder filled in from reference TRBV9 and TRBJ2-2): DSGVTQTPKHLITATGQRVTLRCSPRSGDLSVYWYQQSLDQGLQFLIQYYNGEERAKGNILERFSAQQFPDLHSELNLSSLELGDSALYFCASSASGRANGELFFGEGSRLTVL.

The chain uses TRBV30 and TRBJ2-7, with D unclear. Germline V gene data show CDR1 as GTSNPN and CDR2 as SVGIG (reference sequence). V was shortened by 2 bases and J by 2 bases, with 13 bases between the two germline ends. The CDR3 runs to 14 residues. CDR3 coding DNA: TGTGCCTGGAGTAGAAACAGTAAAACCTACGAGCAGTACTTC. Its translation is CAWSRNSKTYEQYF. Complete variable domain (other parts from reference TRBV30 and TRBJ2-7): SQTIHQWPATLVQPVGSPLSLECTVEGTSNPNLYWYRQAAGRGLQLLFYSVGIGQISSEVPQNLSASRPQDRQFILSSKKLLLSDSGFYLCAWSRNSKTYEQYFGPGTRLTVT.

V and J are TRBV25-1 and TRBJ1-6; no reliable D call. Germline V lookup: CDR1 MGHDK, CDR2 SYGVNS. V was shortened by 4 bases and J by 7 bases, with 14 bases between the two germline ends. This CDR3 spans 15 amino acids. In DNA form, the CDR3 reads TGTGCCAGCAGTGCCACCGGGATTCTCAATTCACCCCTCCACTTT. It translates to CASSATGILNSPLHF.

This clone was observed a single time. The gene calls are TRBV30 and TRBJ2-2, with D possibly TRBD2 on 7 matching bases. V lost 7 bases, J lost 7 bases, and 22 bases lay in between. This CDR3 region has 15 residues. CDR1 is GTSNPN and CDR2 is SVGIG in the germline V gene (reference sequence). CDR3 sequence (DNA): TGTGCCTCGCGGGGGCGAGGCAGACACATCGGGGAGCTGTTTTTT. Translation gives CASRGRGRHIGELFF.

V is TRBV28 and J is TRBJ1-2; D might be TRBD1 (6 bases). Germline CDR1 reads MDHEN; CDR2 reads SYDVKM. The ends were cut back, 5 bases at V and 4 bases at J, with 17 bases in the middle. The CDR3 length is 15 residues. CDR3 residues: CASSLRDKDSYGYTF. The CDR3 nucleotides are TGTGCCAGCAGTCTCCGGGACAAAGACTCCTATGGCTACACCTTC.

This sequence joins TRBV7-3 and TRBJ2-1, with 10 bases lining up with TRBD2. With 4 bases clipped from V and 3 bases from J, the junction kept 3 bases outside the gene matches. CDR1 is SGHTA and CDR2 is FQGTGA in the germline V gene. There are 15 residues in the CDR3. This CDR3 is CASSSQRGGYNEQFF. The CDR3 nucleotides read TGTGCCAGCAGCTCTCAGCGGGGGGGCTACAATGAGCAGTTCTTC.

This clone was observed a single time. This rearrangement joins TRBV7-2 to TRBJ1-6, with D maybe TRBD1 (6 bases). V was clipped by 4 bases and J by 9 bases, with 13 bases between them. CDR1 is SGHTA and CDR2 is FQGNSA in the germline V gene. The CDR3 sequence is 14 residues long. The CDR3 protein is CASSSAGAGSPLHF. CDR3 DNA sequence: TGTGCCAGCAGCTCGGCGGGGGCCGGTTCACCCCTCCACTTT. The variable domain in full, with the rest retrieved from reference TRBV7-2 and TRBJ1-6, is GAGVSQSPSNKVTEKGKDVELRCDPISGHTALYWYRQSLGQGLEFLIYFQGNSAPDKSGLPSDRFSAERTGGSVSTLTIQRTQQEDSAVYLCASSSAGAGSPLHFGNGTRLTVT.

J is TRBJ2-3 and V is TRBV5-6; the match to TRBD1 covers 7 bases. Trimming cost V 4 bases and J 0 bases; bases outside gene matches: 14. This CDR3 has 18 residues. In germline, CDR1 is SGHDT, CDR2 YYEEEE. As DNA, the CDR3 is TGTGCCAGCAGCCCGGTAAGGACCCGGGACAGTAGCACAGATACGCAGTATTTT. Translating gives CASSPVRTRDSSTDTQYF.

This chain joins TRBV7-8 and TRBJ2-7; 11 bases fit TRBD2. The J segment lost 7 bases and the V segment lost 1 base, leaving 9 bases of the junction unmatched. The V gene's germline CDR1 is SGHVS and CDR2 FQNEAQ. This CDR3 has 16 residues. CDR3 in amino acids: CASSLGAGLAVLEQYF. The CDR3, as DNA: TGTGCCAGCAGCTTAGGGGCGGGACTAGCGGTCTTGGAGCAGTACTTC.

The chain recombines TRBV2 with TRBJ2-7; D not certain. CDR1 SNHLY and CDR2 FYNNEI come from the germline V gene. The V and J ends lost 2 bases and 3 bases respectively, with 17 bases between them. The CDR3 contains 16 residues. DNA for the CDR3: TGTGCCAGCAGTGAACGCCCCCCCGTCCCAGGCTACGAGCAGTACTTC. Translated: CASSERPPVPGYEQYF.

The genes are TRBV6-6 and TRBJ1-3; weak D call: TRBD1 (6 bases). Germline V lookup: CDR1 MNHNY, CDR2 SVGAGI (reference sequence). The CDR3 is made up of 14 amino acids. V was cut by 8 bases and J by 3 bases, with 14 bases left in between. CDR3 nucleotides: TGTGCCAGCGAGGGGGTCCTCTTTGGAAACACCATATATTTT. Residues: CASEGVLFGNTIYF.

This sequence joins TRBV28 and TRBJ1-2; D uncertain. V was clipped by 8 bases and J by 5 bases, with 21 bases between them. The CDR3 is made up of 15 amino acids. Germline CDR1 and CDR2: MDHEN and SYDVKM. CDR3 DNA sequence: TGTGCCAGCGGTACCGAGATGACCTCGAGGTATGGCTACACCTTC. It yields the protein CASGTEMTSRYGYTF.

J is TRBJ1-2 and V is TRBV6-5; TRBD1 aligns across 8 bases. Unmatched junction bases numbered 6, after V lost 5 bases and J lost 10 bases. Germline V gene sequence: CDR1 MNHEY, CDR2 SVGAGI. The CDR3 is 12 residues long. CDR3 nucleotides: TGTGCCAGCAGTCACAGGGGGGACGACTACACCTTC. It translates to CASSHRGDDYTF.

The V and J genes are TRBV27 and TRBJ1-1; 8 bases line up with TRBD1. This CDR3 has 15 amino acids. Trimming took 6 bases from V and 10 from J; bases not matched to a gene: 16. CDR1 MNHEY and CDR2 SMNVEV come from the germline V gene (reference sequence). DNA for the CDR3: TGTGCCAGCAGATCTGCCGGGACAGGCAGGGATTTAGCTTTCTTT. It codes for CASRSAGTGRDLAFF.

The gene calls are TRBV27 and TRBJ2-1, with D maybe TRBD1 (5 bases). The ends were cut back, 4 bases at V and 12 bases at J, with 28 bases in the middle. The V gene's germline CDR1 is MNHEY and CDR2 SMNVEV (reference sequence). This CDR3 spans 17 amino acids. The CDR3 protein is CASSYLSTELFTMTQFF. In nucleotides, the CDR3 is TGTGCCAGCAGTTACCTCTCGACAGAGCTCTTTACAATGACGCAGTTCTTC.

CDR3 coding DNA: TGTGCCTCCGGACAACTAAATTCACCCCTCCACTTT. Its protein is CASGQLNSPLHF. The chain recombines TRBV30 with TRBJ1-6; possibly TRBD1 for D (5 bases). V lost 7 bases to trimming and J lost 7 bases, with 11 bases between them. Germline V gene sequence: CDR1 GTSNPN, CDR2 SVGIG (reference sequence). The CDR3 runs to 12 residues.